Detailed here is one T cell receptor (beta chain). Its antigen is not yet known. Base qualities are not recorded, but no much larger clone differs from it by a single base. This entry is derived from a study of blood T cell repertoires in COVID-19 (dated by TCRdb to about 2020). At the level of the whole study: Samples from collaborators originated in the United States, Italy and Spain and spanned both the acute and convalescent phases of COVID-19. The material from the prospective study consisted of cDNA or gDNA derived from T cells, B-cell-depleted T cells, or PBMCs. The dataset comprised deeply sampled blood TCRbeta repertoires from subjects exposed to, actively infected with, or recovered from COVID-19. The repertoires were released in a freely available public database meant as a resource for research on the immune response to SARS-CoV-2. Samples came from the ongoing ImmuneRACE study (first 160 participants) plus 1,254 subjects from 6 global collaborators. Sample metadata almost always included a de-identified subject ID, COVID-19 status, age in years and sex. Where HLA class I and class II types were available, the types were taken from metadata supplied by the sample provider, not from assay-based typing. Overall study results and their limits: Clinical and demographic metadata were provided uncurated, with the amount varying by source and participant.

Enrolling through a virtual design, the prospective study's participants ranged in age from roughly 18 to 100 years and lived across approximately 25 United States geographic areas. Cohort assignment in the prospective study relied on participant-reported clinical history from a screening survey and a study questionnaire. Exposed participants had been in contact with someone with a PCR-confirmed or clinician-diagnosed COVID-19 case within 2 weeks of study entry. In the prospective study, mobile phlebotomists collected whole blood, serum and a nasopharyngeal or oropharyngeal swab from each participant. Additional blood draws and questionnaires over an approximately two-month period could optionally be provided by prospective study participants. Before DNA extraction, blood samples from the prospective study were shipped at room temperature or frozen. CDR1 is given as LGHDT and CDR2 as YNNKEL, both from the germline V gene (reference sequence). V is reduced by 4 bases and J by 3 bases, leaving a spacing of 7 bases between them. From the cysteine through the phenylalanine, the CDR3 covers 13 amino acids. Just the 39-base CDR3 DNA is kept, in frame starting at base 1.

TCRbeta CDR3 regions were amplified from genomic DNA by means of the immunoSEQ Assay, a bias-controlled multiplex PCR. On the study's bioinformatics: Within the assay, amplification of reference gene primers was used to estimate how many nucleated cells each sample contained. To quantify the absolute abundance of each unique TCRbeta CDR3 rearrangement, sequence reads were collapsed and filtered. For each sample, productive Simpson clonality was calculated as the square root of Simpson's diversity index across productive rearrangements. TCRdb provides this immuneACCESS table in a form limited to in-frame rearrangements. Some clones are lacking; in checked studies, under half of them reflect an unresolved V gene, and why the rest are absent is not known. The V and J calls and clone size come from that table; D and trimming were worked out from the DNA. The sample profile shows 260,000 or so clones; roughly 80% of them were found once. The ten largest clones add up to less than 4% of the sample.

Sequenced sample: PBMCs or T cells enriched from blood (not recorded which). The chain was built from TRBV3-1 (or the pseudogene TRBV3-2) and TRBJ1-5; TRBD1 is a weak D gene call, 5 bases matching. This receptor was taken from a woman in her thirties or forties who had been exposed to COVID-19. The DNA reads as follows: TGTGCCAGCAGCCCGGACAACAATCAGCCCCAGCATTTT. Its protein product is CASSPDNNQPQHF.